This TCR beta chain was sequenced in a study of cytomegalovirus exposure and HLA in healthy donors. The CDR3 consists of 15 residues. V shed 1 base and J 4 bases; nucleotides not matched to a gene: 10. Germline values: CDR1 SQVTM, CDR2 ANQGSEA. Researchers ran the PCR with 60 Vbeta and 13 Jbeta primers. TCRdb's copy holds only in-frame clones and misses some; the assay was immunoSEQ multiplex PCR. The sample table sets out 100,000 to 150,000 clones. This chain joins TRBV29-1 and TRBJ2-7, with TRBD1 matching over 7 bases. The clonotype originates from a woman in her 40s in good health and CMV-seronegative. The sequencing sample was made of PBMCs. The CDR3 bases are TGCAGCGTTGAAGCCAACCGACAGGGTGTGTACGAGCAGTACTTC. It is translated as CSVEANRQGVYEQYF.